This is a list of T cell receptor beta chains from one sample in a study of beta chain features in type 1 diabetes. The protocol was immunoSEQ multiplex PCR, while the TCRdb copy is restricted to in-frame clones and leaves out a portion. This sample has about 140,000 clones, with 9% to 10% found just once. The specimen sequenced was central memory CD4+ T cells from blood. The receptor source for this set is a woman between 40 and 55 years old in good health. CDR3s include the opening cysteine and the closing phenylalanine or tryptophan. Each record gives: clone size, V gene, D gene, J gene, CDR3 protein, CDR3 DNA. The D gene is left open where the match is weak. Expanded clones get a size class; other rows say once, few or many, or leave the size out.

few	TRBV2	TRBD2	TRBJ2-3	CASRVSGGRVITDTQYF	TGTGCCAGCAGGGTTAGCGGGGGCCGTGTTATCACAGATACGCAGTATTTT
few	TRBV5-4	TRBD1	TRBJ2-2	CASSSQTGLNTGELFF	TGTGCCAGCAGCTCCCAGACAGGGCTCAACACCGGGGAGCTGTTTTTT
-	TRBV29-1	-	TRBJ1-1	CSVDGGTEAFF	TGCAGCGTTGACGGCGGCACTGAAGCTTTCTTT
-	TRBV6-5	TRBD1	TRBJ1-1	CASNRVQGANTEAFF	TGTGCCAGCAACCGGGTACAGGGGGCGAACACTGAAGCTTTCTTT
-	TRBV5-1	-	TRBJ1-3	CASSLASSGNTIYF	TGCGCCAGCAGCTTGGCCAGCTCTGGAAACACCATATATTTT
few	TRBV9	-	TRBJ2-4	CASSPSSPGEWLAKNIQYF	TGTGCCAGCAGCCCATCGTCCCCAGGGGAGTGGTTGGCCAAAAACATTCAGTACTTC
few	TRBV7-2	TRBD2	TRBJ2-7	CASSLDGGAYEQYF	TGTGCCAGCAGCTTAGACGGGGGGGCCTACGAGCAGTACTTC
few	TRBV7-9	TRBD2	TRBJ2-3	CASSRAGGQADTQYF	TGTGCCAGCAGCCGAGCGGGGGGGCAGGCAGATACGCAGTATTTT
many	TRBV6-6	-	TRBJ2-7	CASSYFSSYEQYF	TGTGCCAGCAGTTACTTCTCCTCCTACGAGCAGTACTTC
few	TRBV7-7	TRBD2	TRBJ2-2	CASSLAGAGRNTGELFF	TGTGCTAGCAGCTTAGCGGGAGCGGGGAGAAACACCGGGGAGCTGTTTTTT
few	TRBV10-3	-	TRBJ1-5	CAISESSLRRQPQHF	TGTGCCATCAGTGAGTCTTCGCTTCGGAGACAGCCCCAGCATTTT
-	TRBV5-4	-	TRBJ1-6	CASSLARETLHF	TGTGCCAGCAGCTTGGCCCGAGAGACCCTCCACTTT
-	TRBV27	-	TRBJ1-2	CASTPTGSVGYTF	TGTGCCAGCACCCCTACAGGGTCAGTAGGCTACACCTTC
few	TRBV21-1	-	TRBJ1-1	CATTGIHEAFF	TGTGCCACGACAGGGATTCATGAAGCTTTCTTT
-	TRBV7-2	-	TRBJ2-3	CASSLGLTDTQYF	TGTGCCAGCAGCCTAGGACTCACAGATACGCAGTATTTT
few	TRBV14	-	TRBJ2-2	CASSQDQRSSPTGIRDTGELFF	TGTGCCAGCAGCCAAGACCAACGATCGTCCCCCACAGGGATAAGAGACACCGGGGAGCTGTTTTTT
-	TRBV7-8	TRBD1	TRBJ2-1	CASSIGQGRGEQFF	TGTGCCAGCAGCATTGGACAGGGCAGAGGTGAGCAGTTCTTC
-	TRBV5-6	-	TRBJ2-5	CASSLISGGVKWETQYF	TGTGCCAGCAGCTTAATATCGGGCGGGGTAAAGTGGGAGACCCAGTACTTC
few	TRBV5-1	TRBD1	TRBJ1-1	CASSSQGQGSGTEAFF	TGCGCCAGCAGCTCTCAAGGACAGGGCTCCGGCACTGAAGCTTTCTTT
-	TRBV29-1	TRBD1	TRBJ1-1	CSTGTGEAEAFF	TGCAGCACCGGGACAGGGGAGGCTGAAGCTTTCTTT
few	TRBV5-1	TRBD2	TRBJ2-1	CASSLKASGGAGQFF	TGCGCCAGCAGCTTGAAGGCTAGCGGGGGGGCCGGGCAGTTCTTC
-	TRBV29-1	-	TRBJ1-6	CSTIASGDTVGKNSPLHF	TGCAGCACGATTGCCAGCGGGGATACCGTGGGGAAAAATTCACCCCTCCACTTT
-	TRBV5-1	-	TRBJ2-2	CASSGIAQAGELFF	TGCGCCAGCAGCGGAATAGCACAAGCCGGGGAGCTGTTTTTT
few	TRBV19	-	TRBJ2-3	CASSVQGDTQYF	TGTGCCAGTAGTGTTCAGGGGGATACGCAGTATTTT
-	TRBV5-1	-	TRBJ2-3	CASRPRLVSGTDTQYF	TGCGCCAGCAGACCGAGACTAGTCTCGGGCACAGATACGCAGTATTTT
-	TRBV7-8	-	TRBJ1-1	CASSPEGRRTEAFF	TGTGCCAGCAGCCCCGAGGGAAGACGCACTGAAGCTTTCTTT
many	TRBV28	-	TRBJ1-3	CASSLPSHQSSGNTIYF	TGTGCCAGCAGTTTACCGAGTCACCAAAGCTCTGGAAACACCATATATTTT
few	TRBV4-1	TRBD1	TRBJ1-1	CASSLYRGRSTEAFF	TGCGCCAGCAGCCTCTACAGGGGGAGGAGCACTGAAGCTTTCTTT
few	TRBV14	TRBD1	TRBJ1-3	CASSRGTANTIYF	TGTGCCAGCAGCCGCGGGACAGCTAACACCATATATTTT
-	TRBV5-1	-	TRBJ2-4	CASSLTGSQNIQYF	TGCGCCAGCAGCTTGACGGGGTCCCAAAACATTCAGTACTTC
few	TRBV5-1	-	TRBJ1-4	CASSLAGGKNEKLFF	TGCGCCAGCAGCTTGGCCGGCGGGAAGAATGAAAAACTGTTTTTT
once	TRBV5-1	-	TRBJ1-2	CASSLAGVWYGYTF	TGCGCCAGCAGCTTAGCGGGGGTATGGTATGGCTACACCTTC
few	TRBV6-1	TRBD1	TRBJ2-7	CASSEPGRGMDEQYF	TGTGCCAGCAGTGAACCGGGCAGGGGGATGGACGAGCAGTACTTC
many	TRBV18	TRBD1	TRBJ1-6	CASSPPGQQNSPLHF	TGTGCCAGCTCACCGCCGGGACAGCAAAATTCACCCCTCCACTTT
few	TRBV5-6	TRBD2	TRBJ2-5	CASSWVSSGGQETQYF	TGTGCCAGCAGCTGGGTTTCAAGCGGGGGACAAGAGACCCAGTACTTC
-	TRBV20-1	-	TRBJ1-2	CGGDGYTF	TGCGGGGGGGATGGCTACACCTTC
few	TRBV2	TRBD1	TRBJ1-2	CASTTPTGGLYGYTF	TGTGCCAGCACCACCCCCACAGGGGGCTTGTATGGCTACACCTTC
many	TRBV20-1	-	TRBJ2-3	CSAESGDTQYF	TGCAGTGCTGAGAGCGGGGATACGCAGTATTTT
few	TRBV2	-	TRBJ1-4	CASSEAAGLGEKLFF	TGTGCCAGCAGTGAAGCGGCAGGGTTGGGTGAAAAACTGTTTTTT
few	TRBV5-4	-	TRBJ1-2	CASTTSLDYGYTF	TGTGCCAGCACCACCAGTTTGGACTATGGCTACACCTTC
few	TRBV5-1	-	TRBJ2-7	CASSFEYEQYF	TGCGCCAGCAGCTTCGAGTACGAGCAGTACTTC
many	TRBV6-6	-	TRBJ2-5	CASSFGRRETQYF	TGTGCCAGCAGTTTCGGACGGAGGGAGACCCAGTACTTC
few	TRBV6-1	-	TRBJ1-2	CASTPEVTLYGYTF	TGTGCCAGCACTCCCGAAGTGACACTCTATGGCTACACCTTC
-	TRBV7-9	-	TRBJ2-7	CASSLDSGSYEQYF	TGTGCCAGCAGCTTAGATTCAGGGTCCTACGAGCAGTACTTC
-	TRBV2	-	TRBJ2-7	CASRVDRPDSYEQYF	TGTGCCAGCAGAGTTGACAGGCCCGACTCCTACGAGCAGTACTTC
few	TRBV5-8	-	TRBJ2-5	CASSLVVGATGETQYF	TGTGCCAGCAGCTTGGTTGTGGGCGCAACTGGCGAGACCCAGTACTTC
few	TRBV5-6	-	TRBJ2-5	CASSLGLQETQYF	TGTGCCAGCAGCTTGGGACTTCAAGAGACCCAGTACTTC
-	TRBV7-9	-	TRBJ1-6	CASSPSNSPLHF	TGTGCCAGCAGCCCATCCAATTCACCCCTCCACTTT
-	TRBV7-6	-	TRBJ2-5	CASSARGETQYF	TGTGCCAGCAGCGCCAGGGGAGAGACCCAGTACTTC
few	TRBV5-1	-	TRBJ1-1	CASIGRGTEAFF	TGCGCCAGCATAGGGAGAGGGACTGAAGCTTTCTTT
-	TRBV7-9	-	TRBJ1-5	CASSPARGAGNQPQHF	TGTGCCAGCAGCCCAGCGCGGGGGGCGGGTAATCAGCCCCAGCATTTT
-	TRBV7-2	-	TRBJ2-5	CASSSDVRTQYF	TGTGCCAGCAGCTCCGATGTGAGGACCCAGTACTTC
few	TRBV10-2	TRBD2	TRBJ2-3	CASSGVGTSDVDTQYF	TGCGCCAGCAGTGGGGTCGGGACTAGCGATGTAGATACGCAGTATTTT
few	TRBV5-1	TRBD1	TRBJ2-7	CASSPGQVGDEQYF	TGCGCCAGCAGCCCGGGACAGGTAGGGGACGAGCAGTACTTC
-	TRBV5-1	TRBD2	TRBJ2-1	CASSPGLDLNEQFF	TGCGCCAGCAGCCCCGGACTAGACCTCAATGAGCAGTTCTTC
few	TRBV6-5	TRBD1	TRBJ2-7	CASRGQGGSYEQYF	TGTGCCAGCAGGGGACAGGGAGGCTCCTACGAGCAGTACTTC
-	TRBV5-1	-	TRBJ2-5	CASSLGASAQESQYF	TGCGCCAGCAGCTTGGGGGCTAGCGCTCAAGAGAGCCAGTACTTC